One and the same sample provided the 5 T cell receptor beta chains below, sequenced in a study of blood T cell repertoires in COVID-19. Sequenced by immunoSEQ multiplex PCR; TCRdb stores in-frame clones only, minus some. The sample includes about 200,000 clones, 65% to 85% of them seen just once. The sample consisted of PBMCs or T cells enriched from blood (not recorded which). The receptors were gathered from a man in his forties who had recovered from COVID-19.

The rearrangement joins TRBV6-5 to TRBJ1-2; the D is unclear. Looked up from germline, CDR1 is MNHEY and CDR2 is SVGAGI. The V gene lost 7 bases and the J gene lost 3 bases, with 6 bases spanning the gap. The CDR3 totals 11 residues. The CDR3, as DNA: TGTGCCAGCACCATCCACTATGGCTACACCTTC. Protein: CASTIHYGYTF.

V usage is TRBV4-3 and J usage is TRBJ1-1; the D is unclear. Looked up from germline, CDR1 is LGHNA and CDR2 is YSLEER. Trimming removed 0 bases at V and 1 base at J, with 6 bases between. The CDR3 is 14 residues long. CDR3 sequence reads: CASSQDRWNTEAFF. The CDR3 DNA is TGCGCCAGCAGCCAAGACAGATGGAACACTGAAGCTTTCTTT.

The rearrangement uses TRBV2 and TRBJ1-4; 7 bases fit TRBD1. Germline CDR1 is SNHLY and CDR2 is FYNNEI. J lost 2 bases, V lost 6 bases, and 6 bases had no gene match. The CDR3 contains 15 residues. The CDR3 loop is CASSGRQGTNEKLFF. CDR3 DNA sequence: TGTGCCAGCAGCGGTAGACAGGGCACTAATGAAAAACTGTTTTTT.

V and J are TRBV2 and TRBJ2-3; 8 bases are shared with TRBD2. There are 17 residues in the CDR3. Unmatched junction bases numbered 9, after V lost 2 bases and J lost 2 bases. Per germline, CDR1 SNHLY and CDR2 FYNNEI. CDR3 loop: CASSEQGRGAFTDTQYF. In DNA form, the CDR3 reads TGTGCCAGCAGTGAACAGGGGCGGGGGGCGTTCACAGATACGCAGTATTTT.

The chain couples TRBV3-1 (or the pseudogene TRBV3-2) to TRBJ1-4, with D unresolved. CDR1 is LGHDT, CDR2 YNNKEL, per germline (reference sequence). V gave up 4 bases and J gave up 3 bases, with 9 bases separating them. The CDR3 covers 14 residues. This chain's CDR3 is CASSPPGSNEKLFF. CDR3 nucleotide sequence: TGTGCCAGCAGCCCCCCCGGGTCTAATGAAAAACTGTTTTTT.